What follows are 22 T cell receptor beta chains derived from one specimen sequenced in a study of cytomegalovirus exposure and HLA in healthy donors. Clones were read by immunoSEQ multiplex PCR, and TCRdb kept only the in-frame ones, dropping some. The sample includes some 110,000 clones, about 87% of them seen just once. The source material was PBMCs. These receptors were collected from a woman aged 18-35 years in good health and CMV-seropositive.

V gene TRBV9 combines with J gene TRBJ1-5, with D possibly TRBD1 on 6 matching bases. CDR1 SGDLS and CDR2 YYNGEE come from the germline V gene. The V gene lost 3 bases and the J gene lost 7 bases, with 14 bases spanning the gap. The CDR3 is made up of 14 amino acids. The CDR3 region is CASSGGRVNQPQHF. In DNA, the CDR3 is TGTGCCAGCAGCGGGGGGCGGGTAAACCAGCCCCAGCATTTT.

This chain links TRBV4-1 with TRBJ2-1; 7 nucleotides agree with TRBD1. The CDR3 sequence is 15 residues long. The trim removed 1 base at V and 4 bases at J, leaving 4 bases unmatched. Germline values: CDR1 MGHRA, CDR2 YSYEKL. The CDR3 DNA reads as TGCGCCAGCAGCCAAGCCGGGACAGCATACAATGAGCAGTTCTTC. It codes for CASSQAGTAYNEQFF.

This clone came up once. V is TRBV6-6 and J is TRBJ1-2; 9 bases match TRBD1. From germline, CDR1 is MNHNY and CDR2 SVGAGI (reference sequence). V lost 6 bases, J lost 4 bases, and 6 bases stayed unmatched. The CDR3 length is 14 residues. DNA for the CDR3: TGTGCCAGCAGGGGGACAGGGATGGCCTATGGCTACACCTTC. Translation: CASRGTGMAYGYTF.

The chain joins TRBV29-1 to TRBJ2-3, with 12 bases matching TRBD2. The germline CDR1 and CDR2 sequences are SQVTM and ANQGSEA. Trimming at V came to 4 bases and at J to 4 bases, leaving 3 bases not matched to a gene. The CDR3 has 14 amino acids. CDR3 sequence reads: CSVVLAGGSDTQYF. CDR3 coding DNA: TGCAGCGTTGTTCTAGCGGGGGGGTCAGATACGCAGTATTTT.

The chain joins TRBV27 to TRBJ2-2; TRBD1 is a possible D gene (6 bases). The germline V gene has CDR1 MNHEY and CDR2 SMNVEV (reference sequence). V lost 7 bases and J 5 bases, leaving 14 bases between the germline ends. The CDR3 extends over 14 amino acids. CDR3 coding DNA: TGTGCCAGCAATGACCGAACAGGGACCGGGGAGCTGTTTTTT. Translating gives CASNDRTGTGELFF.

The rearrangement links TRBV2 to TRBJ1-1; TRBD1 aligns across 9 bases. This CDR3 is built from 17 residues. The V segment lost 4 bases and the J segment 6 bases; nucleotides outside the gene matches: 15. Germline loops: CDR1 SNHLY, CDR2 FYNNEI. The CDR3 coding sequence is TGTGCCAGCAGTGTGGGGGGCCACAGGGGGCGAGGAGCTGAAGCTTTCTTT. Translated, it gives CASSVGGHRGRGAEAFF.

The gene calls are TRBV27 and TRBJ2-7; a weak D match, TRBD1 (6 bases). From germline, CDR1 is MNHEY and CDR2 SMNVEV (reference sequence). The CDR3 has 16 residues. V dropped 0 bases and J dropped 0 bases, with 12 bases sitting between them. In DNA form, the CDR3 reads TGTGCCAGCAGTTTATCTGGACAGCTTTTCTCCTACGAGCAGTACTTC. Protein product: CASSLSGQLFSYEQYF.

The gene calls are TRBV29-1 and TRBJ1-4, with 7 bases aligning to TRBD1. CDR3 size: 13 residues. J lost 7 bases, V lost 5 bases, and 7 bases had no gene match. Germline CDR1 is SQVTM and CDR2 is ANQGSEA. The chain's CDR3 is CSVSHRGGEKLFF. CDR3 nucleotides: TGCAGCGTTTCTCACAGGGGTGGTGAAAAACTGTTTTTT.

This chain uses TRBV27 with TRBJ1-5; 8 bases map to TRBD1. Germline-derived CDR1 and CDR2 are MNHEY and SMNVEV (reference sequence). CDR3 length equals 13 residues. V lost 6 bases, J lost 2 bases, and 0 bases stayed unmatched. Here the CDR3 DNA reads TGTGCCAGCAGGGACAGGGGCAATCAGCCCCAGCATTTT. This translates into CASRDRGNQPQHF.

The chain uses TRBV6-1 and TRBJ2-2; 7 nucleotides line up with TRBD1. The trim removed 2 bases at V and 7 bases at J, leaving 10 bases unmatched. CDR1 is MNHNS, CDR2 SASEGT, per germline. CDR3 length: 16 residues. The CDR3 sequence: CASSETAGGTDGELFF. The CDR3 DNA reads TGTGCCAGCAGTGAAACTGCAGGTGGGACAGACGGGGAGCTGTTTTTT.

This clone was recorded once. The chain carries TRBV6-5 and TRBJ1-2, with D possibly being TRBD1 (5 bases). Germline V lookup: CDR1 MNHEY, CDR2 SVGAGI. The CDR3 runs to 13 residues. V lost 4 bases and J lost 6, with 12 bases in between. This CDR3 is CASSSRTWNGYTF. In nucleotides, the CDR3 is TGTGCCAGCAGTTCCCGGACATGGAATGGCTACACCTTC.

V usage is TRBV5-4 and J usage is TRBJ2-7, with 9 bases lining up with TRBD1. CDR1 and CDR2 (germline): SGHNT, YYREEE (reference sequence). The CDR3 is made up of 14 amino acids. V lost 4 bases to trimming and J lost 3 bases; unmatched junction nucleotides: 5. CDR3 region: CASSLSTGGYEQYF. CDR3 DNA sequence: TGTGCCAGCAGCCTGTCGACAGGGGGCTACGAGCAGTACTTC. Looking up the rest from reference TRBV5-4 and TRBJ2-7 gives the full variable domain: ETGVTQSPTHLIKTRGQQVTLRCSSQSGHNTVSWYQQALGQGPQFIFQYYREEENGRGNFPPRFSGLQFPNYSSELNVNALELDDSALYLCASSLSTGGYEQYFGPGTRLTVT.

This clone appeared once. The chain joins TRBV5-8 to TRBJ1-1; maybe TRBD1 (6 bases). The CDR3 extends over 15 amino acids. Germline loops: CDR1 SGHTS, CDR2 YDEGEE. The ends were cut back, 0 bases at V and 0 bases at J, with 9 bases in the middle. The CDR3 DNA follows: TGTGCCAGCAGCTTGGCGGGACAAATGAACACTGAAGCTTTCTTT. It encodes CASSLAGQMNTEAFF.

This chain uses TRBV19 with TRBJ1-1; no reliable D call. With 9 bases removed from V and 2 bases from J, the gap between germline ends came to 7 bases. There are 11 residues in the CDR3. From germline, CDR1 is LNHDA and CDR2 SQIVND (reference sequence). CDR3 DNA: TGTGCCAGCAGAGGAAACACTGAAGCTTTCTTT. Translating gives CASRGNTEAFF. The entire variable domain, with the rest obtained from reference TRBV19 and TRBJ1-1, is as follows: DGGITQSPKYLFRKEGQNVTLSCEQNLNHDAMYWYRQDPGQGLRLIYYSQIVNDFQKGDIAEGYSVSREKKESFPLTVTSAQKNPTAFYLCASRGNTEAFFGQGTRLTVV.

V usage is TRBV9 and J usage is TRBJ2-1, with TRBD2 identical over 7 bases. J gave up 4 bases and V 6 bases, and 7 bases lay outside the gene matches. This CDR3 has 14 amino acids. CDR1 SGDLS and CDR2 YYNGEE come from the germline V gene. CDR3 loop: CASTPGGVYNEQFF. CDR3 bases: TGTGCCAGCACCCCGGGAGGCGTGTACAATGAGCAGTTCTTC.

This clone was observed once. Compared with germline, one end of the junction differs, possibly owing to a read error. The V call is TRBV14, the J call TRBJ1-1; perhaps TRBD1 as D (5 bases). CDR3 size: 12 residues. Per the germline V gene, CDR1 is SGHDN and CDR2 is FVKESK. Here the CDR3 DNA reads TGTGCCAGCAGCCAACCGGACACCGAAGCTTTCTTT. It specifies CASSQPDTEAFF. Using reference TRBV14 and TRBJ1-1 for the parts outside the CDR3, the full variable domain is EAGVTQFPSHSVIEKGQTVTLRCDPISGHDNLYWYRRVMGKEIKFLLHFVKESKQDESGMPNNRFLAERTGGTYSTLKVQPAELEDSGVYFCASSQPDTEAFFGQGTRLTVV.

V usage is TRBV28 and J usage is TRBJ1-2, with a weak D call TRBD1 (6 bases). CDR1 and CDR2 from the germline V gene are MDHEN and SYDVKM. V shed 7 bases and J shed 1 base, with 10 bases lying between them. The CDR3 spans 13 residues. CDR3: CASKEQGNYGYTF. The DNA of the CDR3 is TGTGCCAGCAAAGAACAGGGTAACTATGGCTACACCTTC.

The J gene is TRBJ1-1, the V gene TRBV5-4, with D unclear. This CDR3 is 14 amino acids long. Germline lookup yields CDR1 SGHNT and CDR2 YYREEE (reference sequence). Trimming pared 5 bases from V and 2 bases from J, leaving 13 bases between. The CDR3: CASRTRGFNTEAFF. In nucleotides, the CDR3 is TGTGCCAGCAGGACCCGGGGTTTTAACACTGAAGCTTTCTTT.

The chain employs TRBV10-2 and TRBJ2-3; D might be TRBD1 (5 bases). The CDR3 covers 13 residues. The V end lost 2 bases, the J end lost 6 bases, and 9 bases lay between the germline ends. Germline CDR1 is WSHSY and CDR2 is SAAADI. CDR3 nucleotides: TGCGCCAGCAGTGAGAAGGGGCCGGATACGCAGTATTTT. It translates to CASSEKGPDTQYF.

The V and J genes are TRBV5-1 and TRBJ2-2; D gene ambiguous. Looked up from germline, CDR1 is SGHRS and CDR2 is YFSETQ. This CDR3 contains 13 residues. V was cut by 0 bases and J by 5 bases, with 5 bases left in between. CDR3 nucleotides: TGCGCCAGCAGCTTGGCGCGGACCGGGGAGCTGTTTTTT. It translates to CASSLARTGELFF.

The rearrangement links TRBV12-2 to TRBJ1-4; the table's D call of TRBD1 was not tested on the DNA. TRBV12-2 is classified as a pseudogene. The CDR3 sequence is 17 residues long. CDR3 bases: TGTGCAAGTCGCATGACCAGGGGAACGACAACTAATGAAAAACTGTTTTTT. Translating gives CASRMTRGTTTNEKLFF.

CDR3 sequence reads: CASSVEARDTEAFF. CDR3 nucleotides: TGTGCCAGCAGCGTAGAGGCCAGGGACACTGAAGCTTTCTTT. The chain has TRBV9 and TRBJ1-1; D is perhaps TRBD1 (5 bases). Germline assignment: CDR1 SGDLS and CDR2 YYNGEE. The CDR3 totals 14 residues. Trimming cost V 0 bases and J 3 bases, with 9 bases left between them.